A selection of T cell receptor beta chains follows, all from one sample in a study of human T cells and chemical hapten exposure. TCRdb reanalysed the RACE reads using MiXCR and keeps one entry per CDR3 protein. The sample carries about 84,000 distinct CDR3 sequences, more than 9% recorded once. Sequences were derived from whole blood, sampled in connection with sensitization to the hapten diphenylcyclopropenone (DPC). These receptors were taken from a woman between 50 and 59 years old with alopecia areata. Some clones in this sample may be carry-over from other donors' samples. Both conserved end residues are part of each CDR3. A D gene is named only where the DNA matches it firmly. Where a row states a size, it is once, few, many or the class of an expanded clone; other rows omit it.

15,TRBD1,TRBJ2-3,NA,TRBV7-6,CASSLATGDSDTQYF,TGTGCCAGCAGCTTAGCGACAGGGGATTCAGATACGCAGTATTTT
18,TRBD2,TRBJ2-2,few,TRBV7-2,CASSPDSGRARTTGELFF,TGTGCCAGCAGCCCCGATAGCGGGAGGGCCAGGACCACCGGGGAGCTGTTTTTT
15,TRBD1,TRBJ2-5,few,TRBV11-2,CASSLERDRGLSQYF,TGTGCCAGCAGCTTAGAACGGGACAGGGGGCTGTCCCAGTACTTC
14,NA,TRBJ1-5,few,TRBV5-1,CASSSGESNQPQHF,TGCGCCAGCTCCTCGGGGGAGAGCAATCAGCCCCAGCATTTT
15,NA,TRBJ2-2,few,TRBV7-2,CASSLRFGNTGELFF,TGTGCCAGCAGCCTCCGGTTCGGGAACACCGGGGAGCTGTTTTTT
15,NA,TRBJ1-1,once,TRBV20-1,CSASDAGRLNTEAFF,TGCAGTGCTTCGGACGCCGGACGGCTGAACACTGAAGCTTTCTTT
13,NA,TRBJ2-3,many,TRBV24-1,CATSHRDPDTQYF,TGTGCCACCAGTCACAGGGACCCAGATACGCAGTATTTT
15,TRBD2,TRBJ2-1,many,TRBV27,CASSPGLAGANEQFF,TGTGCCAGCAGTCCGGGACTAGCGGGAGCCAATGAGCAGTTCTTC
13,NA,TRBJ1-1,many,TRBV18,CASSPEGDTEAFF,TGTGCCAGCTCACCCGAGGGAGACACTGAAGCTTTCTTT
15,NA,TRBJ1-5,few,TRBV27,CASSNYSAGSQPQHF,TGTGCCAGCAGTAACTATTCCGCAGGGTCTCAGCCCCAGCATTTT
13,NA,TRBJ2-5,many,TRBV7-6,CASSFQLFETQYF,TGTGCCAGCAGCTTTCAACTCTTCGAGACCCAGTACTTC
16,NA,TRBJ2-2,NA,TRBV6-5,CASSYSGMAPTGELFF,TGTGCCAGCAGTTACTCGGGGATGGCGCCCACCGGGGAGCTGTTTTTT
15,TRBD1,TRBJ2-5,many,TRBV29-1,CSVGDRGLGGETQYF,TGCAGCGTTGGCGACAGGGGGCTCGGTGGAGAGACCCAGTACTTC